This T cell receptor beta chain was found in a study of T cells in localized non-small cell lung cancer. Trimming cost V 6 bases and J 0 bases, with 23 bases left between them. Germline V gives CDR1 ENHRY, CDR2 SYGVKD. The CDR3 has 18 residues. The table came from immunoSEQ multiplex PCR; TCRdb's copy has only in-frame clones and leaves some out. There are 20,000 to 25,000 clones in the sample; roughly 89% occur only once, and about 14% lies in the top ten. The sequenced sample was peripheral blood, obtained before any cancer treatment. This sequence originates from a male donor older than 55 with stage I lung adenocarcinoma. The V and J genes are TRBV10-3 and TRBJ1-1; the D is unclear. The CDR3 DNA is TGTGCCATCAGGGACGACCTCGCCCAAAACAGTGTGAACACTGAAGCTTTCTTT. Its protein product is CAIRDDLAQNSVNTEAFF.